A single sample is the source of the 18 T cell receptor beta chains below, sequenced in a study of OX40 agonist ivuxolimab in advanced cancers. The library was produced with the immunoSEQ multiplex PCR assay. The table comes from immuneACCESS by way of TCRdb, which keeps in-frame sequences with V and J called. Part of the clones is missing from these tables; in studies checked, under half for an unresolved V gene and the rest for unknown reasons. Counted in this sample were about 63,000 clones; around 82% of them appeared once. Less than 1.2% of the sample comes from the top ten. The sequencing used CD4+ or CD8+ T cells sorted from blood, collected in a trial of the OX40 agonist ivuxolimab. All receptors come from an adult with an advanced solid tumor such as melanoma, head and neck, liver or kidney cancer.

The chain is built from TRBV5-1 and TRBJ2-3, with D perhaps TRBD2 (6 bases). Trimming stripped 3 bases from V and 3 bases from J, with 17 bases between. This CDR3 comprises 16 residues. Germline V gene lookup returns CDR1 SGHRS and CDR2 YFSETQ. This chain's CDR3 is CASSSRGGKVTDTQYF. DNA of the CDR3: TGCGCCAGCAGCTCCCGCGGAGGGAAGGTGACAGATACGCAGTATTTT.

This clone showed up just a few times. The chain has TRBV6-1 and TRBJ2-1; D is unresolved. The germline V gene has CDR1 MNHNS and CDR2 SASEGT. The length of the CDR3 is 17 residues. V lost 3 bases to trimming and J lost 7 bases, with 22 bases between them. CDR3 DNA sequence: TGTGCCAGCAGTGATCCGGTGACACGCGACGTGGGGAATGAGCAGTTCTTC. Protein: CASSDPVTRDVGNEQFF.

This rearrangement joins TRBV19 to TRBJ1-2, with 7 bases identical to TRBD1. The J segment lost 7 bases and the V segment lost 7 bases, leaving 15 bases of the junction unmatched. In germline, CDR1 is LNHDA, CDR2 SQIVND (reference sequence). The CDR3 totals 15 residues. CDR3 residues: CASTHTGPGGSGYTF. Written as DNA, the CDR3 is TGTGCCAGTACCCATACGGGGCCAGGGGGAAGTGGCTACACCTTC.

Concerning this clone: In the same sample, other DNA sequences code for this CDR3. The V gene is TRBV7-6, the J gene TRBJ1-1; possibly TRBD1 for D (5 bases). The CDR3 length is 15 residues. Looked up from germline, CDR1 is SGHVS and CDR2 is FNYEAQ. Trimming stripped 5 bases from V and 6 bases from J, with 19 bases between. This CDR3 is CASSPGEGAGAEAFF. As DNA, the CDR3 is TGTGCCAGCAGCCCCGGCGAAGGGGCGGGGGCTGAAGCTTTCTTT.

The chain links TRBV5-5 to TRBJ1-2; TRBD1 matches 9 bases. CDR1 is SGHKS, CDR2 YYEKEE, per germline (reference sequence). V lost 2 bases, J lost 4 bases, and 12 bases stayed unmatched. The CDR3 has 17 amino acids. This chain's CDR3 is CASSFGTGLTSSYGYTF. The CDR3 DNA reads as TGTGCCAGCAGCTTTGGGACAGGGCTAACTAGTAGCTATGGCTACACCTTC.

The CDR3 nucleotides are TGTGCCTGGAGTAACGAGAGGACAGGTTCTCTTGGAAACACCATATATTTT. Protein product: CAWSNERTGSLGNTIYF. The chain has TRBV30 and TRBJ1-3; 7 nucleotides match TRBD1. The CDR3 runs to 17 residues. The germline CDR1 and CDR2 sequences are GTSNPN and SVGIG (reference sequence). The trim removed 2 bases at V and 3 bases at J, leaving 13 bases unmatched.

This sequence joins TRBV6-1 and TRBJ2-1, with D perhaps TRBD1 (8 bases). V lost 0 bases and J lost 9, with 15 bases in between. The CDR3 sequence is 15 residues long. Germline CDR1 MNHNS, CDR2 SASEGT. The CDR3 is CASSEARTGRGEQFF. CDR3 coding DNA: TGTGCCAGCAGTGAAGCGCGGACAGGGAGGGGTGAGCAGTTCTTC.

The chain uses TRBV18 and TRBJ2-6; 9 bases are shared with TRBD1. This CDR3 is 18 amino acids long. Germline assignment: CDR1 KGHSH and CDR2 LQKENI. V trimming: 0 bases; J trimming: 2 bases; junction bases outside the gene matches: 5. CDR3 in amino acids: CASSPPYTGGPGANVLTF. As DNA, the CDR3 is TGTGCCAGCTCACCACCGTATACAGGGGGCCCTGGGGCCAACGTCCTGACTTTC. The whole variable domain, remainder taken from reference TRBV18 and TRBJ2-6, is NAGVMQNPRHLVRRRGQEARLRCSPMKGHSHVYWYRQLPEEGLKFMVYLQKENIIDESGMPKERFSAEFPKEGPSILRIQQVVRGDSAAYFCASSPPYTGGPGANVLTFGAGSRLTVL.

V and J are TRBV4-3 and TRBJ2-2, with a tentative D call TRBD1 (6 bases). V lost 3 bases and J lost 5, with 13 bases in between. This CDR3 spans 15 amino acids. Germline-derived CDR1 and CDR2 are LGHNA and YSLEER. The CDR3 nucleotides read TGCGCCAGCAGCCAGACAGGCCTGAGGACCGGGGAGCTGTTTTTT. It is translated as CASSQTGLRTGELFF.

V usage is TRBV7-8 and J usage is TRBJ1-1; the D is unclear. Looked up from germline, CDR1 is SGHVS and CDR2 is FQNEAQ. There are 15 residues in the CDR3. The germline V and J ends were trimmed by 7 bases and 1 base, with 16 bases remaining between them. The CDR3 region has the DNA TGTGCCAGCAAGGTCGACGAGGGATCGAACACTGAAGCTTTCTTT. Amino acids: CASKVDEGSNTEAFF.

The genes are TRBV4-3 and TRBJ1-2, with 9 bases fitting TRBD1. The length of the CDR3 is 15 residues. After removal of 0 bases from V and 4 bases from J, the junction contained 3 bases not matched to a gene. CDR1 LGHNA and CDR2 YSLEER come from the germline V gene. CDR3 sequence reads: CASSQDLDRGYGYTF. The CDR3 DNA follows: TGCGCCAGCAGCCAAGATTTGGACAGGGGCTATGGCTACACCTTC.

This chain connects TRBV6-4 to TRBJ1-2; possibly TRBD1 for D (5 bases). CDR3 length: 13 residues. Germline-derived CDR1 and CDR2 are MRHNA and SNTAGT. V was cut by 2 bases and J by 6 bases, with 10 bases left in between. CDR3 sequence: CASSDERGDGYTF. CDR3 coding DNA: TGTGCCAGCAGTGACGAAAGGGGCGATGGCTACACCTTC.

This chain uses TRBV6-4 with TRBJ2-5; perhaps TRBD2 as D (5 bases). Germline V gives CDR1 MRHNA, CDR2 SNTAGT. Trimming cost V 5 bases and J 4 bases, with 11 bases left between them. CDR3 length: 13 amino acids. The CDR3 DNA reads TGTGCCAGCAGTCCGGGAATAAGAGAGACCCAGTACTTC. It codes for CASSPGIRETQYF.

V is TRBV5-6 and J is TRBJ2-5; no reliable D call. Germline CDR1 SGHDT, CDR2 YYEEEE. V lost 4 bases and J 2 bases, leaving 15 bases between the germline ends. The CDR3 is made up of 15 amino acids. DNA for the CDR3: TGTGCCAGCAGCCTAACGCGACTGGCTCAAGAGACCCAGTACTTC. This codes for CASSLTRLAQETQYF.

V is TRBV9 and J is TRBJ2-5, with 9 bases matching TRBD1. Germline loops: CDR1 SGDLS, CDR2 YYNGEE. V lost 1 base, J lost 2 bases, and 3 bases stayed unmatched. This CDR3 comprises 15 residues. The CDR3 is CASSVLQGAQETQYF. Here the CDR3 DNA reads TGTGCCAGCAGCGTACTACAGGGGGCTCAAGAGACCCAGTACTTC. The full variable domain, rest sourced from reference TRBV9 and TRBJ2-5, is DSGVTQTPKHLITATGQRVTLRCSPRSGDLSVYWYQQSLDQGLQFLIQYYNGEERAKGNILERFSAQQFPDLHSELNLSSLELGDSALYFCASSVLQGAQETQYFGPGTRLLVL.

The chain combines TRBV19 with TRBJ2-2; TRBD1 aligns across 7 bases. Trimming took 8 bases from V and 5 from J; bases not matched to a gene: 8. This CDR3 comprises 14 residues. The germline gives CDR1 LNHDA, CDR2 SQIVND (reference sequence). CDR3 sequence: CASVRTGVTGELFF. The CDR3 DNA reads TGTGCCAGTGTCCGGACAGGAGTTACCGGGGAGCTGTTTTTT.

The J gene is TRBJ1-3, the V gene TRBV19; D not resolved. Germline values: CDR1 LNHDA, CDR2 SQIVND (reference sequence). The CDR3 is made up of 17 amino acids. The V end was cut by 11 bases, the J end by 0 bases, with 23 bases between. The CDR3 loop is CAATGQGRAISGNTIYF. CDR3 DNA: TGTGCCGCGACTGGGCAAGGCAGAGCGATCTCTGGAAACACCATATATTTT.

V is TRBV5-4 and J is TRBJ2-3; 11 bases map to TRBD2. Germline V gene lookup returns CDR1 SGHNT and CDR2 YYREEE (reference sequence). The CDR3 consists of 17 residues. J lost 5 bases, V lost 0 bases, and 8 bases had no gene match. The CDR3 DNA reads TGTGCCAGCAGCTTGGGAGCTAGCGGGGGGCCCGGAGATACGCAGTATTTT. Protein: CASSLGASGGPGDTQYF.